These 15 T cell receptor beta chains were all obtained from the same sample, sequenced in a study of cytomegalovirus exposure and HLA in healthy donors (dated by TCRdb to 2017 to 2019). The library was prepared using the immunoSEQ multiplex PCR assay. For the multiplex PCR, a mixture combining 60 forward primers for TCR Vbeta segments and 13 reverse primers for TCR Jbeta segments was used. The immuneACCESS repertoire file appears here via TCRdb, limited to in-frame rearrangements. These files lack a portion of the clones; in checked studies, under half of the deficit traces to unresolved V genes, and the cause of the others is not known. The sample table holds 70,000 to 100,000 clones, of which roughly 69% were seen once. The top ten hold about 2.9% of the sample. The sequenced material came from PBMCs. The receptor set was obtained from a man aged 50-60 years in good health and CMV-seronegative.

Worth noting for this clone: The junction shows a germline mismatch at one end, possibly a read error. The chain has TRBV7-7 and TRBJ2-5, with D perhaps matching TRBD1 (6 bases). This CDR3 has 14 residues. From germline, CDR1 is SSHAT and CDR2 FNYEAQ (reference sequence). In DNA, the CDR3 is TGTGCTAGCACCCCATTGGGGGCTGGCGAGACCCAGTACTTC. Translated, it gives CASTPLGAGETQYF.

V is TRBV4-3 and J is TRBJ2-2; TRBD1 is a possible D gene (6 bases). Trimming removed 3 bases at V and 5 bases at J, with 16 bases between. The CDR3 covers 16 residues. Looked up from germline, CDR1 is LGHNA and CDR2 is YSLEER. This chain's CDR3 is CASSQVAGVRTGELFF. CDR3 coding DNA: TGCGCCAGCAGCCAGGTTGCAGGGGTTAGAACCGGGGAGCTGTTTTTT.

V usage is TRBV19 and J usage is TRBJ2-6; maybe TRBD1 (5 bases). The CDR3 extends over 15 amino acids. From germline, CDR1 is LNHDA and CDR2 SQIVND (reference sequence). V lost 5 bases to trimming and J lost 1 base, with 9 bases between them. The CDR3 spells CASSQQVSGANVLTF. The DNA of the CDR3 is TGTGCCAGTAGTCAACAGGTTTCTGGGGCCAACGTCCTGACTTTC.

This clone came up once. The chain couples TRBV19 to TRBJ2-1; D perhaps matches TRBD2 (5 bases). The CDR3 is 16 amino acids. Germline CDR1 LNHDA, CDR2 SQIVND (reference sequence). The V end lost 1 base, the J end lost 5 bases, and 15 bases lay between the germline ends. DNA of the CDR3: TGTGCCAGTAGTATAGTTCCCGGCGGGTTAGACAATGAGCAGTTCTTC. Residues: CASSIVPGGLDNEQFF.

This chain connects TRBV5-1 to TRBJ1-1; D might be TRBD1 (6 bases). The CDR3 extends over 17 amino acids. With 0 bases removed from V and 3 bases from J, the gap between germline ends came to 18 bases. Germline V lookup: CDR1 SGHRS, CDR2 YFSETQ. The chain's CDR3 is CASSLATGRDSHTEAFF. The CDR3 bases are TGCGCCAGCAGCTTGGCAACAGGGAGGGATTCCCACACTGAAGCTTTCTTT.

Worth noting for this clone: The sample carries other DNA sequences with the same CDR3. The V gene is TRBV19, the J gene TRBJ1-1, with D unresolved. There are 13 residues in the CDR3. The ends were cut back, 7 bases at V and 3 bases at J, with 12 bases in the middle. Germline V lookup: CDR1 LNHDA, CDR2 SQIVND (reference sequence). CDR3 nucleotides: TGTGCCAGTAATGAGCGGGGTTACACTGAAGCTTTCTTT. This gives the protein CASNERGYTEAFF.

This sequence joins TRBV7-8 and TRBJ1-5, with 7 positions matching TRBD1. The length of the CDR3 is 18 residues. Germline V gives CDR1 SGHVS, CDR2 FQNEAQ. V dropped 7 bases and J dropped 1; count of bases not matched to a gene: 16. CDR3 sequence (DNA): TGTGCCAGCACCACCGGCTTATCAGGGGGAGAGAGCAATCAGCCCCAGCATTTT. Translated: CASTTGLSGGESNQPQHF. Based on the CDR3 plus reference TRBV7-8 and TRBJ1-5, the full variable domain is GAGVSQSPRYKVAKRGQDVALRCDPISGHVSLFWYQQALGQGPEFLTYFQNEAQLDKSGLPSDRFFAERPEGSVSTLKIQRTQQEDSAVYLCASTTGLSGGESNQPQHFGDGTRLSIL.

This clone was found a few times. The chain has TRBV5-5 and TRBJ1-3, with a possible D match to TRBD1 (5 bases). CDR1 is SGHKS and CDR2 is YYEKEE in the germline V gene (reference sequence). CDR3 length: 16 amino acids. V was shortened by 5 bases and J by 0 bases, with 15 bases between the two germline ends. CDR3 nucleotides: TGTGCCAGCAGTTCGGACAACCTTCACTCTGGAAACACCATATATTTT. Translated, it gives CASSSDNLHSGNTIYF.

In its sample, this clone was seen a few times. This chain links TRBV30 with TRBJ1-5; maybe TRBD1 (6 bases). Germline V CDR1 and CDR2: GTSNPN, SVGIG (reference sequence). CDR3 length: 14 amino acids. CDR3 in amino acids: CACQKRTDNQPQHF. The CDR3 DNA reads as TGTGCGTGCCAAAAAAGGACAGACAATCAGCCCCAGCATTTT.

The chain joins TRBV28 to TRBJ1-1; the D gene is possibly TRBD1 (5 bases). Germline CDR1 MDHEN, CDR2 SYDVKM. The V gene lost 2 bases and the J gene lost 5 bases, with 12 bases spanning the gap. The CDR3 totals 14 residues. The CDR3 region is CASSLGGVGTEAFF. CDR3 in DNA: TGTGCCAGCAGTTTAGGAGGGGTCGGGACTGAAGCTTTCTTT.

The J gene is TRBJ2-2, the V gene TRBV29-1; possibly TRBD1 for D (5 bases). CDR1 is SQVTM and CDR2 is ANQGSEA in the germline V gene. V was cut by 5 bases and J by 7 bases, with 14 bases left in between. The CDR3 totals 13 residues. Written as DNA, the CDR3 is TGCAGCGTTCGGATCAGGGAAGTCGGGGAGCTGTTTTTT. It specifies CSVRIREVGELFF.

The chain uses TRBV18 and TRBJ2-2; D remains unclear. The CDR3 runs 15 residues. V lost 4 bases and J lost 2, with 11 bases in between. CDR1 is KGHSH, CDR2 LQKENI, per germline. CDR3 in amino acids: CASSLAEHNTGELFF. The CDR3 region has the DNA TGTGCCAGCTCACTGGCGGAACATAACACCGGGGAGCTGTTTTTT.

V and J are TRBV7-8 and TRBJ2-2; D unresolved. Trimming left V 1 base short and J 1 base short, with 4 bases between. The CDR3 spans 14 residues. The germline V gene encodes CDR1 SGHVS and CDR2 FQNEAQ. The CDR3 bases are TGTGCCAGCAGCTTAGGACAGAACACCGGGGAGCTGTTTTTT. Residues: CASSLGQNTGELFF.

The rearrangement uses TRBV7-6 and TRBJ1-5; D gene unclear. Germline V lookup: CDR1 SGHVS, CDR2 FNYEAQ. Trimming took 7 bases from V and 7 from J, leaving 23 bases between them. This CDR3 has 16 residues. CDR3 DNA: TGTGCCAGCATCCAAACGACTGGGGAGGTTCGCCAGCCCCAGCATTTT. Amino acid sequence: CASIQTTGEVRQPQHF.

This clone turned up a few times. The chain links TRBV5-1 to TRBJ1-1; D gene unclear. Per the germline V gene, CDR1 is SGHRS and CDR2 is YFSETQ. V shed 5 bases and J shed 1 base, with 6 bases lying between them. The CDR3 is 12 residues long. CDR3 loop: CASRAGNTEAFF. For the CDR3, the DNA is TGCGCCAGCAGGGCAGGGAACACTGAAGCTTTCTTT.